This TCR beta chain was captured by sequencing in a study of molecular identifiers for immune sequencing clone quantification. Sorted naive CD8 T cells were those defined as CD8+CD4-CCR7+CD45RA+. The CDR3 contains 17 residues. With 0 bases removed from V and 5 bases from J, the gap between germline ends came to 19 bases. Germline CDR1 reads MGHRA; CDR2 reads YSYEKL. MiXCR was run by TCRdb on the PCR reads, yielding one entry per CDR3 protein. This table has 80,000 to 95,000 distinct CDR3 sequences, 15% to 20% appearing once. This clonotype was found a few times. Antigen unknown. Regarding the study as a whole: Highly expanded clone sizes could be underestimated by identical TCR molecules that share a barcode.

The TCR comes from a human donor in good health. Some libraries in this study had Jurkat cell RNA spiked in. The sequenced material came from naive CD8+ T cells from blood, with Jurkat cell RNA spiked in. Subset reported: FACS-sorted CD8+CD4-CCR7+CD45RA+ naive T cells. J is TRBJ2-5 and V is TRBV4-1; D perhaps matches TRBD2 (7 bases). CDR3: CASSQDHGGRIEETQYF. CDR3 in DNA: TGCGCCAGCAGCCAAGATCACGGGGGGCGCATTGAGGAGACCCAGTACTTC.